One and the same sample provided the 7 T cell receptor beta chains below, sequenced in a study of cytomegalovirus exposure and HLA in healthy donors. The PCR used 60 Vbeta and 13 Jbeta primers. Produced via immunoSEQ multiplex PCR; TCRdb's table is partial and in-frame only. In all, the sample yields tens of thousands of clones. Sequencing was done on a sample of PBMCs. These receptors all stem from a male donor in good health and CMV-seronegative.

This chain links TRBV13 with TRBJ2-2, with D possibly TRBD2 on 6 matching bases. The CDR3 is 17 residues long. The germline V gene encodes CDR1 PRHDT and CDR2 FYEKMQ (reference sequence). V dropped 5 bases and J dropped 1 base, with 17 bases sitting between them. In DNA, the CDR3 is TGTGCCAGCAGCGGTACTACGGGACTCTTGAACACCGGGGAGCTGTTTTTT. Encoded protein: CASSGTTGLLNTGELFF. Combining the CDR3 with reference TRBV13 and TRBJ2-2 gives the whole variable domain AAGVIQSPRHLIKEKRETATLKCYPIPRHDTVYWYQQGPGQDPQFLISFYEKMQSDKGSIPDRFSAQQFSDYHSELNMSSLELGDSALYFCASSGTTGLLNTGELFFGEGSRLTVL.

The chain combines TRBV6-1 with TRBJ1-5; D might be TRBD1 (5 bases). The germline V gene has CDR1 MNHNS and CDR2 SASEGT. The germline V and J ends were trimmed by 8 bases and 9 bases, with 20 bases remaining between them. The CDR3 is made up of 14 amino acids. The CDR3 is CASDGGQGLRPQHF. The DNA of the CDR3 is TGTGCCAGCGACGGGGGTCAGGGTCTACGGCCCCAGCATTTT.

The V and J genes are TRBV19 and TRBJ2-5; D call uncertain. The CDR3 spans 13 residues. V shed 8 bases and J shed 1 base, with 11 bases lying between them. Germline V CDR1 and CDR2: LNHDA, SQIVND (reference sequence). The chain's CDR3 is CASRRDFQETQYF. CDR3 coding DNA: TGTGCCAGTCGGAGAGATTTCCAAGAGACCCAGTACTTC.

The rearrangement uses TRBV6-5 and TRBJ2-1, with 9 bases identical to TRBD2. V lost 6 bases, J lost 5 bases, and 8 bases stayed unmatched. Germline V CDR1 and CDR2: MNHEY, SVGAGI. CDR3 size: 15 residues. CDR3 in DNA: TGTGCCAGCAGGCGGGAGGGGGGACCCGACAATGAGCAGTTCTTC. Residues: CASRREGGPDNEQFF.

Concerning this clone: The junction differs from germline at one of its ends, possibly a read error. The chain joins TRBV4-1 to TRBJ2-5; D may be TRBD2 (5 bases). This CDR3 region has 15 residues. The germline V gene encodes CDR1 MGHRA and CDR2 YSYEKL. DNA of the CDR3: TGCGCCAGCAGCCAAGATCCTCGGGGTGTGGAGAACCAGTACTTC. It encodes CASSQDPRGVENQYF.

V and J are TRBV6-4 and TRBJ1-2; 8 nucleotides align to TRBD1. V lost 0 bases, J lost 8 bases, and 5 bases stayed unmatched. Germline CDR1 and CDR2: MRHNA and SNTAGT. CDR3 length: 14 amino acids. The CDR3 loop is CASSDSQGARGYTF. Written as DNA, the CDR3 is TGTGCCAGCAGTGACTCGCAGGGGGCGCGCGGCTACACCTTC.

The chain carries TRBV7-9 and TRBJ2-7, with 7 nucleotides matching TRBD1. V lost 5 bases, J lost 6 bases, and 4 bases stayed unmatched. The CDR3 is made up of 12 amino acids. The germline CDR1 and CDR2 sequences are SEHNR and FQNEAQ (reference sequence). The CDR3 DNA reads as TGTGCCAGCAGCGAACAGGGGACCGAGCAGTACTTC. As protein: CASSEQGTEQYF.